One and the same sample provided the 10 T cell receptor beta chains below, sequenced in a study of beta chain features in type 1 diabetes. The authors reverse transcribed all of the isolated RNA, so sequencing captured expressed TCRB transcripts. Sequencing used immunoSEQ multiplex PCR; TCRdb keeps in-frame clones, though not all of them. This table has about 330,000 clones, approximately 11% appearing once. Sequencing input: naive CD4+ T cells from blood. The origin of the receptors is a woman younger than 45 in good health.

Only a few counts were recorded for this clone. CDR3 nucleotide sequence: TGTGCCAGCAGCTTAGGGGCGGGAGGGCCCTACGAGCAGTACTTC. Translated: CASSLGAGGPYEQYF. The genes are TRBV7-2 and TRBJ2-7; 9 positions match TRBD2. V was clipped by 1 base and J by 2 bases; unmatched bases: 3. The CDR3 has 15 amino acids. Germline V gene lookup returns CDR1 SGHTA and CDR2 FQGNSA.

The chain combines TRBV28 with TRBJ2-5; D uncertain. The end of the DNA fits TRBJ2-7 better, so the J call may be wrong. Germline values: CDR1 MDHEN, CDR2 SYDVKM. The CDR3 is 11 residues long. As DNA, the CDR3 is TGTGCCAGCGGTCCCTCCTACGAGCAGTACTTC. The encoded protein is CASGPSYEQYF.

The chain combines TRBV27 with TRBJ2-5; tentatively, D is TRBD2 (5 bases). The V end lost 7 bases, the J end lost 7 bases, and 10 bases lay between the germline ends. The CDR3 covers 11 residues. Germline V gives CDR1 MNHEY, CDR2 SMNVEV (reference sequence). In DNA form, the CDR3 reads TGTGCCAGCACGTCCGCGGGGACCCAGTACTTC. It encodes CASTSAGTQYF.

The chain has TRBV7-2 and TRBJ1-5; 10 bases line up with TRBD1. J lost 3 bases, V lost 5 bases, and 7 bases had no gene match. There are 16 residues in the CDR3. CDR1 is SGHTA and CDR2 is FQGNSA in the germline V gene. Here the CDR3 reads CASSPGTGVPNQPQHF. The CDR3 DNA is TGTGCCAGCAGCCCTGGGACAGGGGTTCCCAATCAGCCCCAGCATTTT.

The chain recombines TRBV4-3 with TRBJ2-5, with 8 bases aligning to TRBD2. The J call may be in error: the DNA end matches TRBJ2-7 better. CDR1 is LGHNA, CDR2 YSLEER, per germline. The CDR3 contains 15 residues. This chain's CDR3 is CASSQDAGGGYEQYF. CDR3 nucleotide sequence: TGCGCCAGCAGCCAAGACGCGGGAGGAGGGTACGAGCAGTACTTC.

This clone has a handful of counts. The genes are TRBV10-3 and TRBJ2-3; possible D gene TRBD2, 5 bases. The CDR3 spans 14 residues. Germline lookup yields CDR1 ENHRY and CDR2 SYGVKD. The V end was cut by 2 bases, the J end by 3 bases, with 9 bases between. CDR3 loop: CAISERGMTDTQYF. CDR3 nucleotide sequence: TGTGCCATCAGTGAGCGGGGAATGACAGATACGCAGTATTTT.

The chain employs TRBV7-9 and TRBJ1-2; D is ambiguous. Trimming took 7 bases from V and 5 from J, leaving 17 bases between them. The CDR3 runs to 14 residues. The germline gives CDR1 SEHNR, CDR2 FQNEAQ (reference sequence). CDR3 in DNA: TGTGCCAGCAACCCGGGCGACGGGATTTATGGCTACACCTTC. Its protein is CASNPGDGIYGYTF.

The rearrangement links TRBV5-1 to TRBJ2-3; TRBD1 aligns across 11 bases. The CDR3 consists of 15 residues. Germline trimming cut 4 bases from V and 5 bases from J; bases unmatched to any gene: 6. CDR1 and CDR2 (germline): SGHRS, YFSETQ. The CDR3 loop reads CASSRGQGVVDTQYF. CDR3 sequence (DNA): TGCGCCAGCAGCCGGGGACAGGGGGTAGTAGATACGCAGTATTTT.

This chain joins TRBV5-4 and TRBJ2-7, with 11 nucleotides matching TRBD2. This CDR3 region has 13 residues. The J segment lost 5 bases and the V segment lost 5 bases, leaving 3 bases of the junction unmatched. CDR1 and CDR2 (germline): SGHNT, YYREEE (reference sequence). The CDR3 is CASSLAGGDEQYF. CDR3 nucleotides: TGTGCCAGCAGTCTAGCGGGAGGAGACGAGCAGTACTTC.

The chain uses TRBV11-3 and TRBJ2-1, with no clear D. The V end lost 0 bases, the J end lost 2 bases, and 11 bases lay between the germline ends. This CDR3 contains 16 residues. CDR1 SGHNT and CDR2 YENEEA come from the germline V gene. CDR3: CASSLDTVGAYNEQFF. CDR3 bases: TGTGCCAGCAGCTTAGATACCGTGGGCGCCTACAATGAGCAGTTCTTC.